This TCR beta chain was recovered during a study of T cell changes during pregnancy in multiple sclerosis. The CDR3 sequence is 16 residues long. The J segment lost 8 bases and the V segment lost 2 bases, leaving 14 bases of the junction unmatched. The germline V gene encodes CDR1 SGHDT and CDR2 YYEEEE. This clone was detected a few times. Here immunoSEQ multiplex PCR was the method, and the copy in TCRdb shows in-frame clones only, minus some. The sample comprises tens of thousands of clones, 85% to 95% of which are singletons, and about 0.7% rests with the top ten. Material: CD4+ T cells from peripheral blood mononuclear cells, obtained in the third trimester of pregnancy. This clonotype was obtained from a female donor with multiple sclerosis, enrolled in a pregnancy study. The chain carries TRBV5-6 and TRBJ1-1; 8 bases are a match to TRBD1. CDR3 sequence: CASSFGQGPFAGEAFF. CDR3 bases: TGTGCCAGCAGCTTTGGACAGGGCCCTTTTGCGGGCGAAGCTTTCTTT.